This T cell receptor beta chain appears in the sequencing data of a study of pediatric ulcerative colitis. CDR1 is SNHLY, CDR2 FYNNEI, per germline. Trimming shortened V by 2 bases and J by 2 bases, and 10 bases separated the two germline ends. The CDR3 length is 15 residues. A remark on this clone: Its target is unknown.

Clones were sequenced by immunoSEQ multiplex PCR, and TCRdb holds only the in-frame ones, with some missing. Among 10,000 to 15,000 clones listed, over 60% were seen once. Regarding the study as a whole: No controls had the two rectal clonotypes shared by ulcerative colitis patients.

During colonoscopy, one to two rectal pinch biopsies were collected. Control subjects, colonoscoped for suspected IBD, had macroscopically and histologically normal endoscopy. Sequenced: gut tissue. This sequence originates from a boy younger than 18 who was a control in a study of pediatric ulcerative colitis. The chain combines TRBV2 with TRBJ2-1, with a tentative D call TRBD2 (5 bases). DNA of the CDR3: TGTGCCAGCAGTGAAATTACCGGGACCTACAATGAGCAGTTCTTC. Residues: CASSEITGTYNEQFF.